Each of the 21 T cell receptor beta chains below was sequenced from the same sample in a study of blood T cells in healthy people across ages. With a J-beta primer mix and a sample-barcoded 5' primer, a second PCR ran roughly 6 to 11 cycles. TCRdb processed the 5' RACE reads anew with MiXCR; each CDR3 protein has one entry. The profile shows some 700,000 distinct CDR3 sequences, roughly 20% of them singletons. The specimen sequenced was blood. The receptor source for this set is a man aged 65 to 85 in good health.

The V call is TRBV6-6, the J call TRBJ2-7; a possible D gene is TRBD1 (7 bases). Trimming pared 2 bases from V and 5 bases from J, leaving 19 bases between. Germline V gene data show CDR1 as MNHNY and CDR2 as SVGAGI (reference sequence). The CDR3 is 16 amino acids. Here the CDR3 DNA reads TGTGCCAGCAGTTACGGCGGGACAGAGACGTCCAACGAGCAGTACGTC. Protein: CASSYGGTETSNEQYV.

This clonotype showed up just a few times. This chain uses TRBV5-1 with TRBJ2-1, with TRBD1 matching 8 bases. Unmatched junction bases numbered 6, after V lost 4 bases and J lost 3 bases. The CDR3 totals 15 residues. CDR1 SGHRS and CDR2 YFSETQ come from the germline V gene. The CDR3 region has the DNA TGCGCCAGCAGCCCCTCGGGACAGGACTACAATGAGCAGTTCTTC. It is translated as CASSPSGQDYNEQFF.

This sequence joins TRBV20-1 and TRBJ1-4, with D uncertain. V dropped 5 bases and J dropped 0 bases, with 7 bases sitting between them. The CDR3 runs 13 residues. Germline CDR1 reads DFQATT; CDR2 reads SNEGSKA (reference sequence). The CDR3 loop is CSARHATNEKLFF. The CDR3 region has the DNA TGCAGTGCTCGACATGCAACTAATGAAAAACTGTTTTTT.

The CDR3 here is CASSSAGTSMETQYF. CDR3 nucleotide sequence: TGTGCCAGCAGTTCCGCCGGGACTAGCATGGAGACCCAGTACTTC. J is TRBJ2-5 and V is TRBV6-2 or TRBV6-3, with 9 bases identical to TRBD2. CDR3 length: 15 amino acids. The germline V gene encodes CDR1 MNHEY and CDR2 SVGEGT. Trimming at V came to 4 bases and at J to 5 bases, leaving 8 bases not matched to a gene.

This clonotype was seen many times. The chain carries TRBV6-6 and TRBJ2-5; no reliable D call. Between the trimmed V and J ends, which lost 0 bases and 5 bases, there was a span of 4 bases. Germline V CDR1 and CDR2: MNHNY, SVGAGI (reference sequence). The CDR3 covers 12 residues. Written as DNA, the CDR3 is TGTGCCAGCAGTTACTCATTGGAGACCCAGTACTTC. Translated: CASSYSLETQYF.

The J gene is TRBJ2-7, the V gene TRBV30; 7 bases align to TRBD2. The J call may be incorrect, as the DNA end agrees better with TRBJ2-5. CDR1 and CDR2 from the germline V gene are GTSNPN and SVGIG (reference sequence). The CDR3 covers 15 residues. The CDR3 DNA follows: TGTGCCTGGAGTAGGTCTGGCGGGAGCATTGAGACCCAGTACTTC. Amino acid sequence: CAWSRSGGSIETQYF.

The chain recombines TRBV24-1 with TRBJ2-5, with D hard to call. V was pared by 6 bases and J by 3 bases, with 7 bases between. Germline CDR1 KGHDR, CDR2 SFDVKD. The CDR3 has 12 residues. For the CDR3, the DNA is TGTGCCACCAGTCACCCAGAAGAGACCCAGTACTTC. Encoded protein: CATSHPEETQYF.

The V and J genes are TRBV5-1 and TRBJ2-2; the match to TRBD2 covers 8 bases. Germline-derived CDR1 and CDR2 are SGHRS and YFSETQ. V lost 4 bases to trimming and J lost 1 base; unmatched junction nucleotides: 6. The length of the CDR3 is 16 residues. CDR3 sequence: CASSIAGPKNTGELFF. In DNA form, the CDR3 reads TGCGCCAGCAGCATAGCGGGACCGAAGAACACCGGGGAGCTGTTTTTT. The whole variable domain, remainder taken from reference TRBV5-1 and TRBJ2-2, is KAGVTQTPRYLIKTRGQQVTLSCSPISGHRSVSWYQQTPGQGLQFLFEYFSETQRNKGNFPGRFSGRQFSNSRSEMNVSTLELGDSALYLCASSIAGPKNTGELFFGEGSRLTVL.

This clonotype was seen a few times. The chain couples TRBV7-7 to TRBJ1-5; tentative D call: TRBD1 (6 bases). Germline V gives CDR1 SSHAT, CDR2 FNYEAQ (reference sequence). The CDR3 totals 16 residues. The ends were cut back, 5 bases at V and 1 base at J, with 15 bases in the middle. The CDR3 region is CASSPSDQGSNQPQHF. Written as DNA, the CDR3 is TGTGCCAGCAGCCCCTCCGACCAGGGGAGCAATCAGCCCCAGCATTTT. The full variable domain, its missing parts supplied by reference TRBV7-7 and TRBJ1-5, is GAGVSQSPRYKVTKRGQDVTLRCDPISSHATLYWYQQALGQGPEFLTYFNYEAQPDKSGLPSDRFSAERPEGSISTLTIQRTEQRDSAMYRCASSPSDQGSNQPQHFGDGTRLSIL.

CDR3 sequence reads: CASSFMATEAFF. The CDR3, as DNA: TGTGCCAGCAGCTTCATGGCAACTGAAGCTTTCTTT. The rearrangement joins TRBV12-3 or TRBV12-4 to TRBJ1-1; D is uncertain. The V gene lost 6 bases and the J gene lost 5 bases, with 10 bases spanning the gap. The CDR3 length is 12 residues.

The chain has TRBV20-1 and TRBJ2-2, with D hard to call. V was shortened by 3 bases and J by 7 bases, with 9 bases between the two germline ends. The CDR3 has 12 amino acids. Germline V lookup: CDR1 DFQATT, CDR2 SNEGSKA (reference sequence). In DNA, the CDR3 is TGCAGTGCTAGTGGGAAGGGCGGGGAGCTGTTTTTT. The encoded protein is CSASGKGGELFF.

This clonotype has just a few counts. The chain couples TRBV20-1 to TRBJ2-3; D is undetermined. This CDR3 region has 15 residues. Germline CDR1 DFQATT, CDR2 SNEGSKA (reference sequence). V lost 0 bases and J 5 bases, leaving 15 bases between the germline ends. The CDR3: CSARDLSSPRDTQYF. The CDR3, as DNA: TGCAGTGCTAGAGATCTGTCCTCACCGAGAGATACGCAGTATTTT.

The chain has TRBV29-1 and TRBJ2-1; TRBD2 aligns across 12 bases. The CDR3 is made up of 16 amino acids. Germline V CDR1 and CDR2: SQVTM, ANQGSEA. V was clipped by 4 bases and J by 7 bases; unmatched bases: 11. This CDR3 is CSVAPTSGSPWNEQFF. As DNA, the CDR3 is TGCAGCGTTGCTCCGACTAGCGGGAGCCCTTGGAATGAGCAGTTCTTC.

This clonotype was seen ten or more times. The rearrangement uses TRBV7-7 and TRBJ2-3, with a weak D call TRBD2 (6 bases). The length of the CDR3 is 15 residues. V lost 2 bases, J lost 0 bases, and 9 bases lay in between. Looked up from germline, CDR1 is SSHAT and CDR2 is FNYEAQ (reference sequence). The chain's CDR3 is CASSLRGGSTDTQYF. The CDR3 region has the DNA TGTGCCAGCAGCTTACGAGGAGGGAGCACAGATACGCAGTATTTT.

This clonotype occurred a few times. The rearrangement uses TRBV12-3 or TRBV12-4 and TRBJ1-2; 7 bases agree with TRBD1. The CDR3 covers 15 residues. With 0 bases clipped from V and 4 bases from J, the junction kept 5 bases outside the gene matches. CDR3 DNA: TGTGCCAGCAGTTTAGCACGGGACAGCACCTATGGCTACACCTTC. Translating it yields CASSLARDSTYGYTF.

This clonotype appeared a few times. The V gene is TRBV11-2, the J gene TRBJ2-1; D is uncertain. The CDR3 has 17 residues. The V and J ends lost 0 bases and 0 bases respectively, with 12 bases between them. Germline CDR1 SGHAT, CDR2 FQNNGV. CDR3 protein: CASSLDPPGSSYNEQFF. The CDR3 DNA sequence: TGTGCCAGCAGCTTAGATCCACCTGGCAGCTCCTACAATGAGCAGTTCTTC.

This chain links TRBV20-1 with TRBJ1-1; D is uncertain. The CDR3 sequence is 15 residues long. Germline assignment: CDR1 DFQATT and CDR2 SNEGSKA (reference sequence). The V end lost 0 bases, the J end lost 4 bases, and 15 bases lay between the germline ends. Written as DNA, the CDR3 is TGCAGTGCTAGAGATATCCCCGGATGGAGCACTGAAGCTTTCTTT. Translation: CSARDIPGWSTEAFF.

The chain joins TRBV9 to TRBJ2-3; 7 bases align to TRBD2. V shed 0 bases and J 2 bases; nucleotides not matched to a gene: 6. The length of the CDR3 is 16 residues. Germline loops: CDR1 SGDLS, CDR2 YYNGEE. CDR3 nucleotide sequence: TGTGCCAGCAGCGTAGGGCTGGCGGGAGTCACAGATACGCAGTATTTT. This encodes CASSVGLAGVTDTQYF.

The chain links TRBV12-3 or TRBV12-4 to TRBJ2-1; tentatively, D is TRBD1 (5 bases). The length of the CDR3 is 17 residues. Trimming removed 2 bases at V and 4 bases at J, with 18 bases between. CDR3 bases: TGTGCCAGCAGTTTATCAGGGCAGGCGATAAAATACAATGAGCAGTTCTTC. It yields the protein CASSLSGQAIKYNEQFF.

This clonotype was observed a few times. The V gene is TRBV5-1, the J gene TRBJ1-1; D is uncertain. CDR1 and CDR2 (germline): SGHRS, YFSETQ. CDR3 length: 12 amino acids. Trimming took off 1 base at V and 8 bases at J, with 9 bases between the two ends. The chain's CDR3 is CASSLSLGEAFF. The CDR3 bases are TGCGCCAGCAGCTTGAGTTTGGGAGAAGCTTTCTTT.

The chain joins TRBV13 to TRBJ1-2, with 11 nucleotides matching TRBD1. Trimming took 8 bases from V and 2 from J; bases not matched to a gene: 4. The CDR3 sequence is 14 residues long. Germline CDR1 reads PRHDT; CDR2 reads FYEKMQ (reference sequence). Written as DNA, the CDR3 is TGTGCCAGCCCCCGGACAGGGGGCAACTATGGCTACACCTTC. Translated, it gives CASPRTGGNYGYTF. The full variable domain, rest sourced from reference TRBV13 and TRBJ1-2, is AAGVIQSPRHLIKEKRETATLKCYPIPRHDTVYWYQQGPGQDPQFLISFYEKMQSDKGSIPDRFSAQQFSDYHSELNMSSLELGDSALYFCASPRTGGNYGYTFGSGTRLTVV.